The text below deals with one T cell receptor (beta chain). The cohort comprised adults aged about 18 to 100 years residing in approximately 25 US areas. Membership in each cohort depended on participant-reported clinical history. This entry is derived from a study of blood T cell repertoires in COVID-19. Study as a whole: Specimens from acute and convalescent COVID-19 originated in the United States, Italy and Spain.

Germline CDR1 reads MDHEN; CDR2 reads SYDVKM. The germline V and J ends were trimmed by 6 bases and 3 bases, with 12 bases remaining between them. The CDR3 consists of 13 residues. Generated by immunoSEQ multiplex PCR, the TCRdb table keeps only in-frame clones and is missing some. Of about 430,000 clones in the sample, over 75% were seen once. The chain recombines TRBV28 with TRBJ2-7; D may be TRBD1 (6 bases). The sample was PBMCs or T cells enriched from blood (not recorded which). The source of this sequence is a woman aged 18-30 years who had been exposed to COVID-19. This chain's CDR3 is CASRKTGNYEQYF. The CDR3 nucleotides read TGTGCCAGCAGAAAAACAGGGAACTACGAGCAGTACTTC.